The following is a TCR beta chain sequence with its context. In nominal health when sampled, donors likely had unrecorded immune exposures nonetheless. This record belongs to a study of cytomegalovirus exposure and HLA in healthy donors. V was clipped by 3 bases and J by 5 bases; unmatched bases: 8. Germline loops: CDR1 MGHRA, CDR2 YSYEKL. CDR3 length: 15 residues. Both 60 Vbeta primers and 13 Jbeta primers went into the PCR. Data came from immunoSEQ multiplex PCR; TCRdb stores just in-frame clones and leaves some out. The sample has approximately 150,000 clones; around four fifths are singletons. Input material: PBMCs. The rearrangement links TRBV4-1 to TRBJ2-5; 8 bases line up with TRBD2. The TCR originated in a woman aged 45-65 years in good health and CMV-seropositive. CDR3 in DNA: TGCGCCAGCAGCCAGACGGGGGGGCAGGGGGAGACCCAGTACTTC. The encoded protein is CASSQTGGQGETQYF.